This T cell receptor beta chain was documented in a study of blood T cell repertoires in COVID-19. Produced via immunoSEQ multiplex PCR; TCRdb's table is partial and in-frame only. The table lists about 250,000 clones, approximately 90% of them singletons, with under 4% in the top ten. Germline loops: CDR1 KGHDR, CDR2 SFDVKD. V was pared by 3 bases and J by 6 bases, with 8 bases of the junction left unmatched. This CDR3 is 16 amino acids long. Sequenced sample: peripheral blood. The chain uses TRBV24-1 and TRBJ2-1; 9 bases line up with TRBD2. The receptor was isolated from a man aged 18 to 30 with active or convalescent COVID-19. CDR3 nucleotides: TGTGCCACCAGTGATCTCGGGACTAGCAGGGTCAATGAGCAGTTCTTC. Amino acid sequence: CATSDLGTSRVNEQFF.